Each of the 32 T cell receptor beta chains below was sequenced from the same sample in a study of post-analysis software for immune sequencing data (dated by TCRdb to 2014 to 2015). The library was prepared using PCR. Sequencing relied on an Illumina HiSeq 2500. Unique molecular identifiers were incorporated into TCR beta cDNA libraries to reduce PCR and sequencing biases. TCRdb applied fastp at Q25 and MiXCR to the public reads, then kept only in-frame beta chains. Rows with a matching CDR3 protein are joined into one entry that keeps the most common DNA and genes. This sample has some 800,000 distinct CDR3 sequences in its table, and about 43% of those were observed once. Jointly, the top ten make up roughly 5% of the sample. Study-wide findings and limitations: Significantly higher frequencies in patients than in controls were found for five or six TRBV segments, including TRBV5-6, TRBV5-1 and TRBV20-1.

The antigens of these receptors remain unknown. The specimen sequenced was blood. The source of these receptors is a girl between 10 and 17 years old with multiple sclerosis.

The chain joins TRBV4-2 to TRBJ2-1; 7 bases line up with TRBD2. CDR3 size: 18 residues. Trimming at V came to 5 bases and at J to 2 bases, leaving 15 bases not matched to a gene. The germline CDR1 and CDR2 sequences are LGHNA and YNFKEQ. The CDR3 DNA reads TGTGCCAGCAGCTTCTCCGCGGGGGTTGATGTGACCTACAATGAGCAGTTCTTC. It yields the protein CASSFSAGVDVTYNEQFF.

The CDR3 coding sequence is TGTGCCAGCAACCAGGACGGGGGTGAGCAGTTCTTC. Protein sequence: CASNQDGGEQFF. The rearrangement links TRBV9 to TRBJ2-1; possibly TRBD2 for D (6 bases). The CDR3 runs to 12 residues. Trimming took off 6 bases at V and 9 bases at J, with 13 bases between the two ends. Germline assignment: CDR1 SGDLS and CDR2 YYNGEE.

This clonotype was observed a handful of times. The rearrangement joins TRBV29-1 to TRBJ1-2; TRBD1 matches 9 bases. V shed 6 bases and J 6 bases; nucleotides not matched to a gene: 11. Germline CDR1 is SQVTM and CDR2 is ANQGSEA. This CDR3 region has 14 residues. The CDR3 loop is CSVLGQGNLHGYTF. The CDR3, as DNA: TGCAGCGTCTTAGGACAGGGGAATCTGCATGGCTACACCTTC.

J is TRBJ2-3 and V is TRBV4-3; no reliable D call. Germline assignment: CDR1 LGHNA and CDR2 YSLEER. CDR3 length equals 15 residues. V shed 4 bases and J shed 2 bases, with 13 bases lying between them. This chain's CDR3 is CASSLSWGNTDTQYF. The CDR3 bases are TGCGCCAGCAGCCTCAGTTGGGGTAACACAGATACGCAGTATTTT.

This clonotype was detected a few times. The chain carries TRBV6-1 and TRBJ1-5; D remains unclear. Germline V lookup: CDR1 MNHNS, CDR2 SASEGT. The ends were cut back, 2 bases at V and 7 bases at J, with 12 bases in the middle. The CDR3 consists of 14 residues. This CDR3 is CASSEFWVRQPQHF. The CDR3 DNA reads TGTGCCAGCAGTGAATTCTGGGTACGCCAGCCCCAGCATTTT.

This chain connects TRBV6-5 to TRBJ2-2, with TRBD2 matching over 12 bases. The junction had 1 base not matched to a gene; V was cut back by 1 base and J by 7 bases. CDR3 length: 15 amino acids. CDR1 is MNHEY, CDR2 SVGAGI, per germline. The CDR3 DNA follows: TGTGCCAGCAGTTACTGGACTAGCGGGAACGGGGAGCTGTTTTTT. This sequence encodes CASSYWTSGNGELFF.

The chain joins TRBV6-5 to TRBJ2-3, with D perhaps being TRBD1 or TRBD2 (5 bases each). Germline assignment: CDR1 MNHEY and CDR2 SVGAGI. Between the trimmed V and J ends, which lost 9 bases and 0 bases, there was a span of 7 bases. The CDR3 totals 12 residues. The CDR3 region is CASRDSTDTQYF. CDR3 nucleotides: TGTGCCAGTCGGGACAGCACAGATACGCAGTATTTT.

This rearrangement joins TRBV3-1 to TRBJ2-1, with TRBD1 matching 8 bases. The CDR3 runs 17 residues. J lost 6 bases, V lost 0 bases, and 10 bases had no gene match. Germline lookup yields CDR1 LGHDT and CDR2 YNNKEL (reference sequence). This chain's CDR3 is CASSQEKGRGPCNEQFF. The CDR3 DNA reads TGTGCCAGCAGCCAAGAAAAGGGCAGGGGGCCCTGCAATGAGCAGTTCTTC.

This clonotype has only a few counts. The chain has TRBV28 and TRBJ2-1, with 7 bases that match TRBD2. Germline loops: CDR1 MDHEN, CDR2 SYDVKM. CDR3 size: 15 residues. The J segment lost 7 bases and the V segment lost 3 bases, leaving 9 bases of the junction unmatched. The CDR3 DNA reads TGTGCCAGCAGTTTGAGGGCGGGAGTGTGGAATGAGCAGTTCTTC. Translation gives CASSLRAGVWNEQFF.

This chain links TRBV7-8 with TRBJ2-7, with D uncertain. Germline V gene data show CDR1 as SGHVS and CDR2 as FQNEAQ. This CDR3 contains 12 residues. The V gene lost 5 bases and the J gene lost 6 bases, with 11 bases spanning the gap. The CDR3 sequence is CASSPNGGEQYF. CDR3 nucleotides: TGTGCCAGCAGCCCTAACGGTGGCGAGCAGTACTTC.

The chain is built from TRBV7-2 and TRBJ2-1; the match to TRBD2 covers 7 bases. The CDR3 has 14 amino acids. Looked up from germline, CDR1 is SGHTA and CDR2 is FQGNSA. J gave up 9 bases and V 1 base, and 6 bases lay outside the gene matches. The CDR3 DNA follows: TGTGCCAGCAGCTTAGTTGGACTAGGGTTTGAGCAGTTCTTC. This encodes CASSLVGLGFEQFF.

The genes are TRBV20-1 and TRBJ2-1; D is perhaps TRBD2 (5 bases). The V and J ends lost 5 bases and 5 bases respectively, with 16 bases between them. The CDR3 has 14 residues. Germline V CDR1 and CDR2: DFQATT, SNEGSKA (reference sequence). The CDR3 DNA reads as TGCAGTGCTCGGACTCCCTTCTTAAACAATGAGCAGTTCTTC. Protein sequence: CSARTPFLNNEQFF.

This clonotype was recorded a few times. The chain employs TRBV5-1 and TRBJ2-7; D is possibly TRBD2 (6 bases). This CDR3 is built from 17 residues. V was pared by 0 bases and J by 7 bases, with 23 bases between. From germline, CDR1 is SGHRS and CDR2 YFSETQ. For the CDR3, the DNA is TGCGCCAGCAGCTTGGGGATTTACCGGACTACCTCGGAAGAGCAGTACTTC. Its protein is CASSLGIYRTTSEEQYF.

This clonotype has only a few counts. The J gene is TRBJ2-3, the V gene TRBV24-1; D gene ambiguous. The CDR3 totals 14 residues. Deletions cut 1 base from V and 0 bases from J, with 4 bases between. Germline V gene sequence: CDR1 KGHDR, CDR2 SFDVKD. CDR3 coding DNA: TGTGCCACCAGTGATTTCCCTAGCACAGATACGCAGTATTTT. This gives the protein CATSDFPSTDTQYF.

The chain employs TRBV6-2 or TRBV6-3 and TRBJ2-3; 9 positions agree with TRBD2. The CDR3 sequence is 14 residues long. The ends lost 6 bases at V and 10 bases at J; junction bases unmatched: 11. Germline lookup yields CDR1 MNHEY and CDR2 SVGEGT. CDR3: CASRPGLAGTAQYF. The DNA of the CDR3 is TGTGCCAGCAGGCCCGGGCTAGCGGGGACGGCGCAGTATTTT.

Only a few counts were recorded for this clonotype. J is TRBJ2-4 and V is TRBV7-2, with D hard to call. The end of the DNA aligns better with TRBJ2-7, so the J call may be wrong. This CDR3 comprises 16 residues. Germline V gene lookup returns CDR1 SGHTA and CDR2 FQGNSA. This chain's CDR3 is CASSLALGGAGNEQYF. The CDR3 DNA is TGTGCCAGCAGCTTAGCGCTAGGTGGTGCAGGTAACGAGCAGTACTTC.

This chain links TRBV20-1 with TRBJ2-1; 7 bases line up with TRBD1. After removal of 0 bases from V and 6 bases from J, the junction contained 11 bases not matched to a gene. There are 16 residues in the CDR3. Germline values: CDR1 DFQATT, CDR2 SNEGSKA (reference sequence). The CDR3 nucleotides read TGCAGTGCTAGAGATGTCGGGAAGGGGGCGGGCAATGAGCAGTTCTTC. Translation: CSARDVGKGAGNEQFF.

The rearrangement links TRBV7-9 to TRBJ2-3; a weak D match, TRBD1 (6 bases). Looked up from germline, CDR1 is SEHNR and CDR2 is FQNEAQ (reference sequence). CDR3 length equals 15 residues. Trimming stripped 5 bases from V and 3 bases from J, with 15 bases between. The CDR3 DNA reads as TGTGCCAGCAGCCCAACAGGGCGCGGAACAGATACGCAGTATTTT. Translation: CASSPTGRGTDTQYF.

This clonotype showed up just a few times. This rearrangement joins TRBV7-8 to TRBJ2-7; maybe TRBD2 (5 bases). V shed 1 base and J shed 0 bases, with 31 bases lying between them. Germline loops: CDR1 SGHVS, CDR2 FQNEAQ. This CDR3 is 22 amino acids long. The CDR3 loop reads CASSLGVGLAKGSRLSSYEQYF. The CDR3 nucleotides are TGTGCCAGCAGCTTAGGGGTAGGGCTAGCAAAAGGATCTCGCCTAAGCTCCTACGAGCAGTACTTC.

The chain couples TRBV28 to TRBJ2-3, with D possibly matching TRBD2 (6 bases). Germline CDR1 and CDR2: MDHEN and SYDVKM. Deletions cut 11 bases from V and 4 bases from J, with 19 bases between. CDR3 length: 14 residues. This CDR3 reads CAVAAGLTPDTQYF. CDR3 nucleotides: TGTGCCGTTGCGGCGGGGCTAACCCCAGATACGCAGTATTTT.

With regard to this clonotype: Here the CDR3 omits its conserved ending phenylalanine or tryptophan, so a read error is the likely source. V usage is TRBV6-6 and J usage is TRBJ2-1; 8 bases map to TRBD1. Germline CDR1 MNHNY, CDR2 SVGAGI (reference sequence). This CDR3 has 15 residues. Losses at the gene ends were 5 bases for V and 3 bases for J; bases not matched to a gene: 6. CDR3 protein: CASSQSTGDYNEQFI. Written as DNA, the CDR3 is TGTGCCAGCAGTCAATCGACAGGGGACTACAATGAGCAGTTCATC.

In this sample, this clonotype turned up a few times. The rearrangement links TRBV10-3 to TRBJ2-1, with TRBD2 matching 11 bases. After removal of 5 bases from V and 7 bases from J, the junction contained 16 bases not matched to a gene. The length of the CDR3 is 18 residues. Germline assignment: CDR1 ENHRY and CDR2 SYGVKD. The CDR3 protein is CAISQNLDGLAGRNEQFF. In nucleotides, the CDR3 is TGTGCCATCAGTCAGAACCTAGACGGACTAGCGGGCCGTAATGAGCAGTTCTTC.

The CDR3 is CASSNGQGVNYGYTF. CDR3 in DNA: TGTGCCAGCAGCAATGGACAGGGGGTAAACTATGGCTACACCTTC. The rearrangement links TRBV21-1 to TRBJ1-2; the table's D call, TRBD1, was not checked against the DNA. TRBV21-1 represents a pseudogene. The CDR3 has 15 amino acids.

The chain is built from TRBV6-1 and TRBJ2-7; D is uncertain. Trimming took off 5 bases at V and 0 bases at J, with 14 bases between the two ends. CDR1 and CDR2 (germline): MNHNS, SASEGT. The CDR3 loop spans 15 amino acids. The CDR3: CASSTNTPRSYEQYF. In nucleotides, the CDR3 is TGTGCCAGCAGTACAAATACGCCTCGCTCCTACGAGCAGTACTTC.

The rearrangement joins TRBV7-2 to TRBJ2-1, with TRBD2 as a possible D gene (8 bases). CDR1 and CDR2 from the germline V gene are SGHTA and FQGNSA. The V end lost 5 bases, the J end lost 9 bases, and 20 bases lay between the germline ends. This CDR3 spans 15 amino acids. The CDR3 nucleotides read TGTGCCAGCAGCCTCCCGGGACAGCGGGGGTTTGAGCAGTTCTTC. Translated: CASSLPGQRGFEQFF.

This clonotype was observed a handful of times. CDR3 residues: CASGPGGTDTQYF. In nucleotides, the CDR3 is TGTGCCAGCGGCCCGGGGGGTACAGATACGCAGTATTTT. The chain is built from TRBV11-2 and TRBJ2-3, with 7 bases fitting TRBD2. Germline CDR1 and CDR2: SGHAT and FQNNGV. The V segment lost 8 bases and the J segment 3 bases; nucleotides outside the gene matches: 5. The CDR3 length is 13 residues.

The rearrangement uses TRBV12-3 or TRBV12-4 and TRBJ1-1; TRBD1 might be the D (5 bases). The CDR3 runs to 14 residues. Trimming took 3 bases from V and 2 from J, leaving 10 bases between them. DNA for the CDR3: TGTGCCAGCAGTTTCCGGCAGGGCAACACTGAAGCTTTCTTT. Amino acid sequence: CASSFRQGNTEAFF.

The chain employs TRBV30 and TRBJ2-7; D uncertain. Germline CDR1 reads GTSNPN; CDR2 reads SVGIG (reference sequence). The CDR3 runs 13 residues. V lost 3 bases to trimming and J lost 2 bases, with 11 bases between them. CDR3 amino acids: CAWSLNPTYEQYF. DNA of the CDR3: TGTGCCTGGAGCCTAAACCCAACCTACGAGCAGTACTTC.

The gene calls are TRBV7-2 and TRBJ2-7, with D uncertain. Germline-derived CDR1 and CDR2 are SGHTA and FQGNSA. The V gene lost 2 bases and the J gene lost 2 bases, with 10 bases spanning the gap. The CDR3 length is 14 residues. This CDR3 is CASSLSVNAYEQYF. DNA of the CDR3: TGTGCCAGCAGCTTATCCGTTAATGCCTACGAGCAGTACTTC.

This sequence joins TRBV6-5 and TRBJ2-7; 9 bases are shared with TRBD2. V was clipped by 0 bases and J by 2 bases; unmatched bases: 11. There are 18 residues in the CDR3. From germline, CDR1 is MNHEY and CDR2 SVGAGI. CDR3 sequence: CASSYSNAGGPQTYEQYF. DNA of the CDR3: TGTGCCAGCAGTTACTCGAATGCGGGAGGGCCACAAACCTACGAGCAGTACTTC.

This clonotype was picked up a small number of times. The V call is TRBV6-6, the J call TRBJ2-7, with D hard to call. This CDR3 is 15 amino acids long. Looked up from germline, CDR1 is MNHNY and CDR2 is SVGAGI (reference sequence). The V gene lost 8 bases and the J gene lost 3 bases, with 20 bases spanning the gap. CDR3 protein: CASLYWNAEGYEQYF. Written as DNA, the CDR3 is TGTGCCAGCCTCTACTGGAACGCCGAAGGCTACGAGCAGTACTTC.

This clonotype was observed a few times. CDR3 in amino acids: CASSSGHPNEKLFF. CDR3 sequence (DNA): TGTGCCAGCAGCTCGGGACACCCTAATGAAAAACTGTTTTTT. The rearrangement uses TRBV5-6 and TRBJ1-4, with D perhaps matching TRBD1 (6 bases). The germline V gene has CDR1 SGHDT and CDR2 YYEEEE. The ends were cut back, 3 bases at V and 3 bases at J, with 9 bases in the middle. The CDR3 is 14 amino acids.